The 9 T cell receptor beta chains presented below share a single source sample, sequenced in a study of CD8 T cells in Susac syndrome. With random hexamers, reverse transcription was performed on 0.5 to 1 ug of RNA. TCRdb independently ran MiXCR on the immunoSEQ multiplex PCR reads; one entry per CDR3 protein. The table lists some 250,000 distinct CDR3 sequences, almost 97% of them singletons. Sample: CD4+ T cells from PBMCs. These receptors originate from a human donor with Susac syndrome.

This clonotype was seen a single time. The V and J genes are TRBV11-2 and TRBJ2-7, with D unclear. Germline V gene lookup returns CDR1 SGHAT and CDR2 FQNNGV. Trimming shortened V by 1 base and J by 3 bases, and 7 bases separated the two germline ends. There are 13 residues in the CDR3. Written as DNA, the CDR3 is TGTGCCAGCAGCTTAGTTTTTAGCTACGAGCAGTACTTC. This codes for CASSLVFSYEQYF.

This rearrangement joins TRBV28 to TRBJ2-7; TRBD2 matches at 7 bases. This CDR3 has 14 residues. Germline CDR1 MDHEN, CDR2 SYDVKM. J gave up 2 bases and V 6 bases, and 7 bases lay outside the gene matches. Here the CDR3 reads CASSPTSFTYEQYF. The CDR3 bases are TGTGCCAGCAGCCCGACTAGCTTTACCTACGAGCAGTACTTC.

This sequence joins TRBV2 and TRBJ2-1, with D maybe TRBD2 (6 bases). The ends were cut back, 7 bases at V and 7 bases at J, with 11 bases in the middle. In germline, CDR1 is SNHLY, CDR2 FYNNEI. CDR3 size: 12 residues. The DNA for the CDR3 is TGTGCCAGCACCTTGACTAGTAATGAGCAGTTCTTC. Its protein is CASTLTSNEQFF. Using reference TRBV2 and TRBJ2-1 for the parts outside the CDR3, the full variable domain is EPEVTQTPSHQVTQMGQEVILRCVPISNHLYFYWYRQILGQKVEFLVSFYNNEISEKSEIFDDQFSVERPDGSNFTLKIRSTKLEDSAMYFCASTLTSNEQFFGPGTRLTVL.

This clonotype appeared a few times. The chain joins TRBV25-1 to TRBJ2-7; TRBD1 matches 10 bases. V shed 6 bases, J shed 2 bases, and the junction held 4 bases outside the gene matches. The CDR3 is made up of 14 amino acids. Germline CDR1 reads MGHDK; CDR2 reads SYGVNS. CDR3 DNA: TGTGCCAGCAGCACCGGGACAGGGGCCTACGAGCAGTACTTC. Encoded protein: CASSTGTGAYEQYF.

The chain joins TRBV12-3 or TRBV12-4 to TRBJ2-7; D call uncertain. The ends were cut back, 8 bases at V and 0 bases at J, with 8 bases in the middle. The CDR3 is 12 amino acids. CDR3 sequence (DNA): TGTGCCAGCTGTAGGAACTCCTACGAGCAGTACTTC. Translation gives CASCRNSYEQYF.

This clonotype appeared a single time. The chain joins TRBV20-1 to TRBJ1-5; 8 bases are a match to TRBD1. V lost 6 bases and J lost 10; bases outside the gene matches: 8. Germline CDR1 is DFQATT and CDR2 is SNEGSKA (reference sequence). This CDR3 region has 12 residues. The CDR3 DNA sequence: TGCAGTGCGAGCGTCGGACAGGGCCCCCAGCATTTT. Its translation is CSASVGQGPQHF.

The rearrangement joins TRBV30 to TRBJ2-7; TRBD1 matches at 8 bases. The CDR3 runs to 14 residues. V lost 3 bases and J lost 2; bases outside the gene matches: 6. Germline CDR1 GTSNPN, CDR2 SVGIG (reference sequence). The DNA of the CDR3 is TGTGCCTGGAGCCCCGGACAGGGAACCTACGAGCAGTACTTC. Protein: CAWSPGQGTYEQYF.

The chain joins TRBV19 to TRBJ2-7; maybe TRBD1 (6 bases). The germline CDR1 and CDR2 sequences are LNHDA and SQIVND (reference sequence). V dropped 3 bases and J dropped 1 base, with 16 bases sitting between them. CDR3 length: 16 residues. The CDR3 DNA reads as TGTGCCAGTAGTATCGACGGGACAATAGGATCCTACGAGCAGTACTTC. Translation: CASSIDGTIGSYEQYF.

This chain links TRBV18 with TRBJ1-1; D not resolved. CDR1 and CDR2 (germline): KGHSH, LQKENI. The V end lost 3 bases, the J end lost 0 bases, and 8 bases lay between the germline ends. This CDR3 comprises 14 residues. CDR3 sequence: CASSPVMMNTEAFF. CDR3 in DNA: TGTGCCAGCTCACCCGTGATGATGAACACTGAAGCTTTCTTT. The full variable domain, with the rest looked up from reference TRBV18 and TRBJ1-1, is NAGVMQNPRHLVRRRGQEARLRCSPMKGHSHVYWYRQLPEEGLKFMVYLQKENIIDESGMPKERFSAEFPKEGPSILRIQQVVRGDSAAYFCASSPVMMNTEAFFGQGTRLTVV.